A selection of T cell receptor beta chains follows, all from one sample in a study of blood T cells in healthy people across ages. TCRdb analysed the 5' RACE reads with MiXCR anew, one entry per CDR3 protein. The table has some 550,000 distinct CDR3 sequences, 40% to 50% seen once. Sequenced sample: blood. These receptors came from an elderly man in good health. The CDR3 runs from the conserved cysteine through the conserved F or W. D genes are given only for firm matches. A clone size is listed for some rows: how often the clone was seen (once, few, many), or a class if it is expanded.

size | J | D | V | CDR3 | DNA
. | TRBJ2-7 | TRBD2 | TRBV27 | CASGPRGGAYEQYF | TGTGCCAGCGGCCCCCGGGGGGGGGCTTACGAGCAGTACTTC
. | TRBJ2-5 | TRBD2 | TRBV6-2/TRBV6-3 | CASSTLRGTSVETQYF | TGTGCCAGCAGCACGTTACGCGGGACTAGCGTAGAGACCCAGTACTTC
once | TRBJ2-7 | . | TRBV6-2/TRBV6-3 | CASSYPSAGAYEQYF | TGTGCCAGCAGTTACCCCTCGGCAGGGGCATACGAGCAGTACTTC
few | TRBJ2-1 | . | TRBV7-2 | CASSLTVVSYNEQFF | TGTGCCAGCAGCTTAACTGTGGTCAGCTACAATGAGCAGTTCTTC
few | TRBJ2-3 | TRBD2 | TRBV20-1 | CSQTSGRGDTQYF | TGCAGTCAGACTAGCGGGAGGGGGGATACGCAGTATTTT
few | TRBJ2-7 | . | TRBV5-1 | CASSLRQSLAYEQYF | TGCGCCAGCAGCTTGAGACAGTCCCTGGCCTACGAGCAGTACTTC
. | TRBJ1-2 | . | TRBV12-3/TRBV12-4 | CASSPRQSSNGYTF | TGTGCCAGCAGTCCAAGACAGAGTAGCAATGGCTACACCTTC
many | TRBJ2-5 | TRBD2 | TRBV7-9 | CASSLSPGGRETQYF | TGTGCCAGCAGCCTAAGCCCGGGAGGTCGGGAGACCCAGTACTTC
. | TRBJ2-5 | TRBD1 | TRBV5-4 | CASSPLTGDSEQYF | TGTGCCAGCAGCCCACTGACAGGGGATAGTGAGCAGTACTTC
. | TRBJ2-7 | TRBD2 | TRBV7-2 | CASSSSSGKTYEQYF | TGTGCCAGCAGCAGCTCTAGCGGAAAGACCTACGAGCAGTACTTC
. | TRBJ2-2 | TRBD1 | TRBV7-2 | CASSIQGMGTGELFF | TGTGCCAGCAGCATACAGGGGATGGGGACCGGGGAGCTGTTTTTT